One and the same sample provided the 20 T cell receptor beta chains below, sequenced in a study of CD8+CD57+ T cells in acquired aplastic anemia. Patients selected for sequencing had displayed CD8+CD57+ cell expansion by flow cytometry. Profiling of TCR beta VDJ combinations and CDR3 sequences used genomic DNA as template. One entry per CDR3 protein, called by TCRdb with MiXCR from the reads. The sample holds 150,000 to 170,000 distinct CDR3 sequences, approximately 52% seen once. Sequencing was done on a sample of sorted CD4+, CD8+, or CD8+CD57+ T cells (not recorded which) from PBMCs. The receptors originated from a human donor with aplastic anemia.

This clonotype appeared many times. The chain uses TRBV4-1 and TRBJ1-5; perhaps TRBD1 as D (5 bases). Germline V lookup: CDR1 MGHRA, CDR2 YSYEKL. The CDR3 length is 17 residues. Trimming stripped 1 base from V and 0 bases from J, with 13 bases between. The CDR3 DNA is TGCGCCAGCAGCCAAGCCACAGGCGGGTATAGCAATCAGCCCCAGCATTTT. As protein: CASSQATGGYSNQPQHF.

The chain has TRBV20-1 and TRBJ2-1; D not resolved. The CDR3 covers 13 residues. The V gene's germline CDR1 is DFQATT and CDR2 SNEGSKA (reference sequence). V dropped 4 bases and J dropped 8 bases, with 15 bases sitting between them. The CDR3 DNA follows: TGCAGTGCTACCTCTCTGGGGTGGGATGAGCAGTTCTTC. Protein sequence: CSATSLGWDEQFF.

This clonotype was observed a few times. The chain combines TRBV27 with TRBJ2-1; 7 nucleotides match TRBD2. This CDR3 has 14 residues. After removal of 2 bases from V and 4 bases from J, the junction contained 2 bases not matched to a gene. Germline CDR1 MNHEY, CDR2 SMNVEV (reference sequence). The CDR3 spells CASSLRGEYNEQFF. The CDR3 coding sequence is TGTGCCAGCAGTTTACGGGGGGAATACAATGAGCAGTTCTTC.

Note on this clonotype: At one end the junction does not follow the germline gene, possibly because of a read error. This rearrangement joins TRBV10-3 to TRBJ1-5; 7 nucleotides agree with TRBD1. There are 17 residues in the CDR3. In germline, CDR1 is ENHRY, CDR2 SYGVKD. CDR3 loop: CAVSEPGIRTGQQPQHF. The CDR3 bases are TGTGCCGTCAGTGAGCCAGGGATCCGGACAGGACAGCAGCCCCAGCATTTT.

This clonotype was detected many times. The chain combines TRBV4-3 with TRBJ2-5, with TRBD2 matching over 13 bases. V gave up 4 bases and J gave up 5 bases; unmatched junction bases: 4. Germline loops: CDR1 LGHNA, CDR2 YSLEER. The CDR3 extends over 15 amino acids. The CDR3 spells CASSLGTSGVETQYF. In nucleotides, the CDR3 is TGCGCCAGCAGCCTCGGGACTAGCGGGGTTGAGACCCAGTACTTC.

As DNA, the CDR3 is TGTGCCAGCAGGCCGACAGGGCCCTACTACGAGCAGTACTTC. Translated: CASRPTGPYYEQYF. J is TRBJ2-7 and V is TRBV5-8; 7 nucleotides agree with TRBD1. Losses at the gene ends were 5 bases for V and 3 bases for J; bases not matched to a gene: 8. The CDR3 loop spans 14 amino acids. Germline V lookup: CDR1 SGHTS, CDR2 YDEGEE. The full variable domain, rest sourced from reference TRBV5-8 and TRBJ2-7, is EAGVTQSPTHLIKTRGQQATLRCSPISGHTSVYWYQQALGLGLQFLLWYDEGEERNRGNFPPRFSGRQFPNYSSELNVNALELEDSALYLCASRPTGPYYEQYFGPGTRLTVT.

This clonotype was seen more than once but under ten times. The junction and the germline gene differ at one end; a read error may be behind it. The CDR3 sequence: CASSLNFQRGGTGELFF. In DNA form, the CDR3 reads TGTGCTAGCAGCTTAAATTTTCAGCGGGGGGGTACCGGGGAGCTGTTTTTT. The gene calls are TRBV7-6 and TRBJ2-2, with 10 bases aligning to TRBD2. The length of the CDR3 is 17 residues. Germline loops: CDR1 SGHVS, CDR2 FNYEAQ.

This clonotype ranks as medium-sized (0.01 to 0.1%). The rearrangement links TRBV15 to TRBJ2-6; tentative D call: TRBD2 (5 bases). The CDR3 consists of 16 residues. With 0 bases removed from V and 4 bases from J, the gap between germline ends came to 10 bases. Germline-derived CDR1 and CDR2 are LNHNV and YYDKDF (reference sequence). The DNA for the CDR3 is TGTGCCACCAGCAGAGATCTCGGGGTGGGGGCCAACGTCCTGACTTTC. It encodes CATSRDLGVGANVLTF.

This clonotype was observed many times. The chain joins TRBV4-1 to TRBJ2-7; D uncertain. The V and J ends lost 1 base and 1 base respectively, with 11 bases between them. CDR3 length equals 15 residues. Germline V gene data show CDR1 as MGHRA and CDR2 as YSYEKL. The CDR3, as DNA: TGCGCCAGCAGCCAAGCTCACGACATATCCTACGAGCAGTACTTC. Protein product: CASSQAHDISYEQYF.

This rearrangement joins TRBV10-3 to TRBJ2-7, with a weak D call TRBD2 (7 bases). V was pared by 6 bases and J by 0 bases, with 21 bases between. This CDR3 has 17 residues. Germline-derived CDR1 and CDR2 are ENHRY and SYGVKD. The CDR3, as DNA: TGTGCCATCAGGGCTAAGGAACGGGGGGCGAGCTCCTACGAGCAGTACTTC. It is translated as CAIRAKERGASSYEQYF.

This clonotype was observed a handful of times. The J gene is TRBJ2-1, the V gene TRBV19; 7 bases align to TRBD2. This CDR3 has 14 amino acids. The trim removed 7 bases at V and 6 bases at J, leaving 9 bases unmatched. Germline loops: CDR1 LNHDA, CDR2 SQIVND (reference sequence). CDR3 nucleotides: TGTGCCAGTACTGCCGGGACTAACGTCAATGAGCAGTTCTTC. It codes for CASTAGTNVNEQFF.

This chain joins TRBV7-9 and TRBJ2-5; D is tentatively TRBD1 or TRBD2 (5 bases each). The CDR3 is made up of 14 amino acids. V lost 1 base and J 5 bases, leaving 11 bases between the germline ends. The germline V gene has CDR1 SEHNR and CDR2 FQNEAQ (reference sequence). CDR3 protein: CASSLVVGVETQYF. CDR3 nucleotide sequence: TGTGCCAGCAGCTTAGTAGTGGGGGTGGAGACCCAGTACTTC.

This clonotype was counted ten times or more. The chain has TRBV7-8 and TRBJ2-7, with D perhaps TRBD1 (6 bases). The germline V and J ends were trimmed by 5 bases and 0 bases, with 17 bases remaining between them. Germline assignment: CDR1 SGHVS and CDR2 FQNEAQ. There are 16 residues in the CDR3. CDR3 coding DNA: TGTGCCAGCAGCCCATCACCGGGACATAGCTCCTACGAGCAGTACTTC. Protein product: CASSPSPGHSSYEQYF.

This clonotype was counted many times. The CDR3 DNA sequence: TGTGCCAGCAGCTACAAGAATGAAAAACTGTTTTTT. It encodes CASSYKNEKLFF. The V gene is TRBV7-9, the J gene TRBJ1-4; no reliable D call. The germline V and J ends were trimmed by 4 bases and 5 bases, with 5 bases remaining between them. This CDR3 is 12 amino acids long. Germline V gene lookup returns CDR1 SEHNR and CDR2 FQNEAQ (reference sequence).

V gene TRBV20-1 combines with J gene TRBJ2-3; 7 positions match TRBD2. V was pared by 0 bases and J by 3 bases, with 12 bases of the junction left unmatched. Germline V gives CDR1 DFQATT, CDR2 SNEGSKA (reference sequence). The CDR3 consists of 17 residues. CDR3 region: CSARDRGETLSTDTQYF. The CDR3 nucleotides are TGCAGTGCTAGAGATCGGGGGGAAACCCTGTCAACAGATACGCAGTATTTT.

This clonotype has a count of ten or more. The CDR3 sequence is CSARDRGGTYEQYF. CDR3 sequence (DNA): TGCAGTGCTAGAGATAGGGGCGGAACCTACGAGCAGTACTTC. This rearrangement joins TRBV20-1 to TRBJ2-7; possibly TRBD1 for D (5 bases). This CDR3 is built from 14 residues. CDR1 is DFQATT, CDR2 SNEGSKA, per germline (reference sequence). Trimming pared 0 bases from V and 2 bases from J, leaving 11 bases between.

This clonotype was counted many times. For the CDR3, the DNA is TGTGCCATCAGTGGCTTTCAGGGGGAGACTGGAAACACCATATATTTT. Residues: CAISGFQGETGNTIYF. The V call is TRBV10-3, the J call TRBJ1-3, with 7 positions matching TRBD1. The V segment lost 4 bases and the J segment 2 bases; nucleotides outside the gene matches: 8. Germline CDR1 ENHRY, CDR2 SYGVKD. This CDR3 is 16 amino acids long.

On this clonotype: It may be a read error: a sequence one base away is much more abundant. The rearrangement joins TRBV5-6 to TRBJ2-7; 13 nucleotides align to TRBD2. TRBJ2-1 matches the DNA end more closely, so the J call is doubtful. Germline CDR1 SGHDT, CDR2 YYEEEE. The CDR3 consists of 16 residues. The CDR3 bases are TGTGCCAGCAGCCCTTCACTAGCGGGGGGGCCGGGGGAGCAGTTCTTC. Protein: CASSPSLAGGPGEQFF.

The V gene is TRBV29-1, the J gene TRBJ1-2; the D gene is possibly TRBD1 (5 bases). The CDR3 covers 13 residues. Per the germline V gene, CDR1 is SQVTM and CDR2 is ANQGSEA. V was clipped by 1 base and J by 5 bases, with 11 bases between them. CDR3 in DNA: TGCAGCGTTGAAGGACCGGGACGTTATGGCTACACCTTC. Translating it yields CSVEGPGRYGYTF.

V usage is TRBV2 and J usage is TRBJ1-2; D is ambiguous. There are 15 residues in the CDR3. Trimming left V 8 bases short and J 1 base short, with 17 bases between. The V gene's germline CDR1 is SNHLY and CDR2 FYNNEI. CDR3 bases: TGTGCCAGCGTTAAGGAACCGCTCATTAACTATGGCTACACCTTC. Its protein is CASVKEPLINYGYTF.